This TCR beta chain was sequenced in a study of shared clonotypes between healthy human individuals. Background on the study: Three plates each covered CD4 naive and memory; CD8 naive two, CD8 memory one. Study results and caveats: Naive CD4 clonotype sharing across several donors was around 5%. In contrast to clonotypes shared by all four donors, non-shared clonotypes had lower generation probabilities.

The donors, healthy adults who were HIV-negative, had experienced no recent acute infections or vaccinations. This clone was seen a handful of times. Its target is not known. V gave up 5 bases and J gave up 2 bases; unmatched junction bases: 8. The germline V gene has CDR1 SGHVS and CDR2 FNYEAQ. The CDR3 spans 15 residues. Method: immunoSEQ multiplex PCR; TCRdb's copy keeps in-frame clones and lacks some. Among some 1.4 million clones listed, roughly 96% were seen once. This rearrangement joins TRBV7-6 to TRBJ2-7, with TRBD2 identical over 8 bases. The sequence came from a young man in good health. Sequencing was carried out using naive CD4+ T cells sorted from blood. Subset in this sample: CD45RA+ positively selected. The CDR3 region is CASSPAGSGAYEQYF. The CDR3 DNA reads as TGTGCCAGCAGCCCCGCGGGTAGCGGGGCCTACGAGCAGTACTTC.